This TCR beta chain was recovered during a study of shared T cell receptors in the human thymus. CDR1 SGHRS and CDR2 YFSETQ come from the germline V gene. The V and J ends lost 0 bases and 6 bases respectively, with 13 bases between them. There are 15 residues in the CDR3. This table comes from immunoSEQ multiplex PCR, and its TCRdb copy is limited to in-frame clones, with some not included. The sample yields approximately 68,000 clones, over 90% seen once. Sample: thymocytes. The gene calls are TRBV5-1 and TRBJ2-1; D is unresolved. This TCR was sampled from a human donor. The CDR3 loop reads CASSLEQTTGNEQFF. Here the CDR3 DNA reads TGCGCCAGCAGCTTGGAACAGACGACGGGCAATGAGCAGTTCTTC.